Reported below is one T cell receptor (beta chain). With no exception, relapse followed autologous stem cell transplantation in all patients, and brentuximab vedotin exposure varied. The sample originates from a study of PD-1 blockade in classical Hodgkin lymphoma. The CDR3 is 21 residues long. The table came from immunoSEQ multiplex PCR; TCRdb's copy has only in-frame clones and leaves some out. The sample lists some 21,000 clones; 74% were seen once. The specimen was peripheral blood mononuclear cells (PBMCs), collected at baseline. The V gene is TRBV21-1, the J gene TRBJ1-5. TRBV21-1 is given as a pseudogene. The source of this sequence is a human donor with classical Hodgkin lymphoma. CDR3 in DNA: TGTGCCTCCCAAATTATAACGGGGAAGGTCGCGTCCATTCATAGCAATCAGCCCCAGCATTTT. Its translation is CASQIITGKVASIHSNQPQHF.